This entry lists 7 T cell receptor beta chains sequenced from one sample in a study of T cell responses to AZD1222 COVID-19 vaccine (dated by TCRdb to the early 2020s). Libraries came from the immunoSEQ multiplex PCR assay. TCRdb retrieved this table from immuneACCESS and kept in-frame rearrangements only. Not all clones are present; in checked studies, unresolved V genes account for under half, and no reason is known for the remainder. This sample lists about 130,000 clones; 92% were detected once. Over 3% of the sample goes to the ten largest clones. The sample's time point, from its label and the paper: baseline before first vaccination. Sequences were derived from peripheral blood, sampled on day 0 of AZD1222 vaccination. These receptors were taken from an adult in good health.

The rearrangement links TRBV10-1 to TRBJ2-5; 10 bases match TRBD1. The trim removed 2 bases at V and 5 bases at J, leaving 23 bases unmatched. The germline V gene encodes CDR1 WNHNN and CDR2 SYGVQD (reference sequence). This CDR3 region has 21 residues. The CDR3 sequence is CASSEATGTGALAGGRETQYF. CDR3 in DNA: TGCGCCAGCAGTGAGGCTACCGGGACAGGGGCCTTGGCGGGAGGACGGGAGACCCAGTACTTC.

The chain links TRBV27 to TRBJ2-1; D perhaps matches TRBD2 (5 bases). This CDR3 comprises 14 residues. Trimming cost V 5 bases and J 2 bases, with 10 bases left between them. Germline-derived CDR1 and CDR2 are MNHEY and SMNVEV (reference sequence). As DNA, the CDR3 is TGTGCCAGCAGTATACAGAGGGCCTACAATGAGCAGTTCTTC. Its translation: CASSIQRAYNEQFF.

This rearrangement joins TRBV27 to TRBJ2-7; 7 bases are a match to TRBD1. CDR1 is MNHEY, CDR2 SMNVEV, per germline (reference sequence). V lost 6 bases, J lost 3 bases, and 8 bases stayed unmatched. The length of the CDR3 is 14 residues. This CDR3 is CASRRQGTGYEQYF. CDR3 coding DNA: TGTGCCAGCAGGAGACAGGGAACGGGCTACGAGCAGTACTTC.

This clone has just one count. The CDR3 nucleotides read TGTGCCAGCAGCGGGTATGAGCAGTTCTTC. The encoded protein is CASSGYEQFF. The chain carries TRBV9 and TRBJ2-1; D remains ambiguous. The germline V gene has CDR1 SGDLS and CDR2 YYNGEE. The CDR3 loop spans 10 amino acids. The V end was cut by 3 bases, the J end by 8 bases, with 3 bases between.

The chain joins TRBV27 to TRBJ2-2; D possibly matches TRBD1 or TRBD2 (5 bases each). The germline V gene encodes CDR1 MNHEY and CDR2 SMNVEV (reference sequence). V was shortened by 5 bases and J by 6 bases, with 16 bases between the two germline ends. The CDR3 runs 15 residues. As DNA, the CDR3 is TGTGCCAGCAGTCGTGGGGGAATTGGGGCCGGGGAGCTGTTTTTT. This gives the protein CASSRGGIGAGELFF.

CDR3 in amino acids: CASSIRQGRGTQYF. Written as DNA, the CDR3 is TGTGCCAGTAGTATTCGGCAGGGCCGGGGGACCCAGTACTTC. The chain carries TRBV19 and TRBJ2-5; the D call may be TRBD1 or TRBD2 (5 bases each). Germline V CDR1 and CDR2: LNHDA, SQIVND (reference sequence). CDR3 size: 14 residues. The V and J ends lost 3 bases and 7 bases respectively, with 15 bases between them.

This rearrangement joins TRBV5-4 to TRBJ1-6; D may be TRBD1 (6 bases). CDR3 length: 16 residues. Germline V CDR1 and CDR2: SGHNT, YYREEE (reference sequence). Trimming left V 5 bases short and J 2 bases short, with 14 bases between. The CDR3 nucleotides are TGTGCCAGCAGTCATCGCCAGGGGACCTATAATTCACCCCTCCACTTT. This translates into CASSHRQGTYNSPLHF.